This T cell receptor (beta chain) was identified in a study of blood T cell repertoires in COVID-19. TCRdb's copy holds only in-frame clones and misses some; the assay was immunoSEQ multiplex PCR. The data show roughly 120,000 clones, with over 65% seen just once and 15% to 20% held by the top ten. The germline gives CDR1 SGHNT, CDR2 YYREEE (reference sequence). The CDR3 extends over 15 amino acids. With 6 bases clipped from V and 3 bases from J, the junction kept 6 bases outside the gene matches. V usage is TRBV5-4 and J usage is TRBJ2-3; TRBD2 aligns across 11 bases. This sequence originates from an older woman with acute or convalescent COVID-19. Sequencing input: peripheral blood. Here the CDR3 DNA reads TGTGCCAGCACACCGACTAGCGGGGCTACAGATACGCAGTATTTT. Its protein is CASTPTSGATDTQYF.